The entry that follows covers one T cell receptor beta chain sequence. The data stem from a study of shared clonotypes between healthy human individuals. The donors were adults (healthy and HIV-negative) with no recent acute infections or vaccinations. This CDR3 comprises 13 residues. The germline CDR1 and CDR2 sequences are SGHAT and FQDESV (reference sequence). V shed 3 bases and J shed 5 bases, with 9 bases lying between them. Some clones are missing from TCRdb's copy, which holds only in-frame ones; the method was immunoSEQ multiplex PCR. Altogether about 1.1 million clones are present, about 84% being singletons, with the ten largest covering roughly 0.57%.

The chain recombines TRBV11-1 with TRBJ2-3, with TRBD2 as a possible D gene (5 bases). This receptor was obtained from a man younger than 35 in good health. Some clones in this sample may be carry-over from other donors' samples. Sequenced input: memory CD4+ T cells from PBMCs. Indicated subset: CD45RA-negative fraction. The chain's CDR3 is CASSFEGLDTQYF. The CDR3 nucleotides are TGTGCCAGCAGCTTTGAGGGTTTAGATACGCAGTATTTT.